These T cell receptor beta chains were read from a single sample in a study of blood T cell repertoires in COVID-19. Method: immunoSEQ multiplex PCR; TCRdb's copy keeps in-frame clones and lacks some. The sample holds under 200,000 clones, 65% to 90% seen once. Material: peripheral blood. These receptors originate from a human donor in a cohort sampled during active COVID-19. CDR3s include the opening cysteine and the closing phenylalanine or tryptophan. The order of the fields is V gene, clone size, D gene, J gene, CDR3 protein, CDR3 DNA. The D gene is left open where the match is weak. Not all rows give a size; the values are once, few, many and, for expanded clones, a class.

>TRBV6-5|NA|TRBD1|TRBJ1-5
CASRPPGQGFQPQHF
TGTGCCAGCAGACCACCGGGACAGGGATTTCAGCCCCAGCATTTT
>TRBV24-1|NA|TRBD1|TRBJ1-4
CATRGTGDEKLFF
TGTGCCACCCGGGGGACAGGGGATGAAAAACTGTTTTTT
>TRBV5-4|NA|NA|TRBJ1-1
CASRSDSLRTEAFF
TGTGCCAGCAGGTCAGACAGTTTACGGACTGAAGCTTTCTTT
>TRBV11-2|NA|NA|TRBJ2-1
CASSLDLRDEQFF
TGTGCCAGCAGCTTAGATCTACGGGATGAGCAGTTCTTC
>TRBV7-2|once|TRBD1|TRBJ1-4
CASSSTGGGEKLFF
TGTGCCAGCAGCTCGACAGGGGGCGGTGAAAAACTGTTTTTT
>TRBV10-1|NA|TRBD2|TRBJ2-1
CASSGPGLSINEQFF
TGCGCCAGCAGTGGTCCGGGACTAAGTATCAATGAGCAGTTCTTC
>TRBV5-4|NA|NA|TRBJ2-7
CASSPRLGSYEQYF
TGTGCCAGCAGCCCGAGACTAGGATCCTACGAGCAGTACTTC
>TRBV6-6|NA|NA|TRBJ1-3
CASSQDRRVSGNTIYF
TGTGCCAGCAGCCAAGACCGCAGGGTTTCTGGAAACACCATATATTTT
>TRBV14|NA|NA|TRBJ2-1
CASSHQQESSYNEQFF
TGTGCCAGCAGCCATCAACAGGAGAGCTCCTACAATGAGCAGTTCTTC
>TRBV7-2|NA|TRBD2|TRBJ2-3
CASSLGLARGDTQYF
TGTGCCAGCAGCCTTGGACTAGCGAGAGGAGATACGCAGTATTTT
>TRBV2|NA|NA|TRBJ2-7
CASSEPGGEQYF
TGTGCCAGCAGTGAACCGGGCGGGGAGCAGTACTTC
>TRBV4-1|NA|NA|TRBJ2-3
CASSQSSGGSTDTQYF
TGCGCCAGCAGCCAAAGTAGCGGAGGTTCCACAGATACGCAGTATTTT
>TRBV5-1|NA|NA|TRBJ2-7
CASSFGRGYEQYF
TGCGCCAGCAGCTTTGGCAGGGGCTACGAGCAGTACTTC
>TRBV25-1|NA|NA|TRBJ2-7
CASSERRQSSYEQYF
TGTGCCAGCAGTGAAAGGAGACAGAGCTCCTACGAGCAGTACTTC
>TRBV10-3|once|TRBD2|TRBJ2-5
CAISEGSGGGQETQYF
TGTGCCATCAGTGAAGGGAGCGGGGGTGGACAAGAGACCCAGTACTTC
>TRBV9|NA|NA|TRBJ2-7
CASSATGFSYEQYF
TGTGCCAGCAGCGCCACAGGGTTCTCCTACGAGCAGTACTTC
>TRBV9|NA|NA|TRBJ1-1
CASSVGVGLNTEAFF
TGTGCCAGCAGCGTAGGCGTGGGCTTGAACACTGAAGCTTTCTTT
>TRBV3-1/TRBV3-2|NA|NA|TRBJ2-7
CASTLHRGHEYEQYF
TGTGCCAGCACCCTCCATAGGGGACACGAATACGAGCAGTACTTC
>TRBV6-2/TRBV6-3|NA|TRBD2|TRBJ2-1
CASSFQREYNEQFF
TGTGCCAGCAGTTTTCAGCGGGAGTACAATGAGCAGTTCTTC
>TRBV6-2/TRBV6-3|NA|NA|TRBJ2-7
CASSSMGSSYEQYF
TGTGCCAGCAGTTCGATGGGGAGCTCCTACGAGCAGTACTTC
>TRBV4-1|once|NA|TRBJ1-6
CASSQDRKDGGRYNSPLHF
TGCGCCAGCAGCCAAGACCGAAAAGACGGGGGGCGGTATAATTCACCCCTCCACTTT
>TRBV6-2/TRBV6-3|NA|NA|TRBJ2-7
CASSNRVYEQYF
TGTGCCAGCAGCAACAGGGTCTACGAGCAGTACTTC
>TRBV12-3/TRBV12-4|once|NA|TRBJ1-2
CASSLEGGYGYTF
TGTGCCAGCAGTTTAGAGGGAGGGTATGGCTACACCTTC
>TRBV27|NA|NA|TRBJ2-7
CASSLSIGLSRYEQYF
TGTGCCAGCAGTTTATCGATCGGACTATCCCGCTACGAGCAGTACTTC
>TRBV20-1|NA|NA|TRBJ2-7
CSASLPQGTYEQYF
TGCAGTGCTAGTCTCCCACAGGGAACCTACGAGCAGTACTTC
>TRBV29-1|NA|NA|TRBJ2-7
CSVEDVAFGTRQYF
TGCAGCGTTGAAGACGTCGCTTTTGGTACCAGGCAGTACTTC
>TRBV7-2|NA|TRBD2|TRBJ2-3
CASSTGLAGDPNF
TGTGCCAGCAGCACCGGACTAGCGGGAGATCCGAATTTT
>TRBV6-6|few|NA|TRBJ2-1
CASSYLNEQFF
TGTGCCAGCAGTTACCTCAATGAGCAGTTCTTC
>TRBV6-5|NA|NA|TRBJ1-3
CASSRYSGNTIYF
TGTGCCAGCAGCCGGTACTCTGGAAACACCATATATTTT
>TRBV10-3|few|TRBD2|TRBJ2-7
CAISEREGPYEQYF
TGTGCCATCAGTGAGCGGGAGGGCCCCTACGAGCAGTACTTC
>TRBV6-5|NA|TRBD1|TRBJ2-7
CASSSGTGYYEQYF
TGTGCCAGCAGTTCCGGGACAGGGTACTACGAGCAGTACTTC
>TRBV6-4|NA|NA|TRBJ1-6
CASSETGLGNGSPLHF
TGTGCCAGCAGTGAAACAGGGTTGGGGAATGGCTCACCCCTCCACTTT
>TRBV19|NA|TRBD1|TRBJ2-7
CASSISGTGSIAQYF
TGTGCCAGTAGTATTTCCGGGACAGGGAGCATCGCGCAGTACTTC
>TRBV28|NA|TRBD2|TRBJ2-1
CASSAPTSGSYNEQFF
TGTGCCAGCAGTGCCCCGACTAGCGGGTCCTACAATGAGCAGTTCTTC
>TRBV9|NA|TRBD1|TRBJ1-6
CASSVEQGARNSPLHF
TGTGCCAGCAGCGTAGAACAGGGGGCGCGAAATTCACCCCTCCACTTT
>TRBV4-3|NA|NA|TRBJ2-7
CASSQDSNSYEQYF
TGCGCCAGCAGCCAAGATTCTAACTCCTACGAGCAGTACTTC
>TRBV19|few|TRBD1|TRBJ2-7
CASSWKGASYEQYF
TGTGCCAGTAGTTGGAAGGGGGCCTCCTACGAGCAGTACTTC
>TRBV7-9|NA|NA|TRBJ2-6
CASSSTRRDSLGANVLTF
TGTGCCAGCAGCTCAACGAGGCGGGATTCCCTCGGGGCCAACGTCCTGACTTTC
>TRBV11-2|NA|NA|TRBJ1-4
CASSPVRQNEKLFF
TGTGCCAGCAGCCCGGTCAGGCAGAATGAAAAACTGTTTTTT
>TRBV11-2|NA|NA|TRBJ1-2
CASSSLRTDRVYGYTF
TGTGCCAGCAGCTCCCTTCGGACGGACAGAGTTTATGGCTACACCTTC
>TRBV3-1/TRBV3-2|NA|NA|TRBJ2-7
CASSQSYEQYF
TGTGCCAGCAGCCAGAGTTACGAGCAGTACTTC
>TRBV13|NA|TRBD2|TRBJ2-1
CASSSYGLAGHYNEQFF
TGTGCCAGCAGCAGCTACGGACTAGCGGGACACTACAATGAGCAGTTCTTC
>TRBV6-2/TRBV6-3|NA|NA|TRBJ2-3
CASSWSTSTDTQYF
TGTGCCAGCAGTTGGTCAACTAGCACAGATACGCAGTATTTT
>TRBV4-3|once|TRBD1|TRBJ1-4
CASSQGQGGEKLFF
TGCGCCAGCAGCCAAGGGCAGGGGGGAGAAAAACTGTTTTTT
>TRBV2|NA|NA|TRBJ1-3
CASSTGSPGNTIYF
TGTGCCAGCAGTACAGGGTCTCCTGGAAACACCATATATTTT
>TRBV7-6|NA|TRBD1|TRBJ1-5
CASSPRLGQGAAQPQHF
TGTGCCAGCAGCCCAAGGTTGGGACAGGGGGCCGCTCAGCCCCAGCATTTT
>TRBV4-2|NA|TRBD1|TRBJ1-6
CASSQGGQGPHNSPLHF
TGTGCCAGCAGCCAAGGGGGACAGGGTCCCCATAATTCACCCCTCCACTTT